Below are 21 T cell receptor beta chains sequenced from a single sample in a study of T cell responses to AZD1222 COVID-19 vaccine. Sequenced by immunoSEQ multiplex PCR; TCRdb stores in-frame clones only, minus some. The sample contains about 96,000 clones, more than 75% of which appear only once. The source was peripheral blood, collected on day 0 of AZD1222 vaccination. These receptors all stem from an adult in good health.

The chain recombines TRBV5-5 with TRBJ1-1; no clear D gene. V lost 3 bases, J lost 1 base, and 10 bases lay in between. The germline V gene encodes CDR1 SGHKS and CDR2 YYEKEE (reference sequence). CDR3 length: 14 residues. The CDR3: CASSSWARNTEAFF. CDR3 in DNA: TGTGCCAGCAGCTCGTGGGCGAGGAACACTGAAGCTTTCTTT.

This rearrangement joins TRBV13 to TRBJ2-1; 10 bases match TRBD2. Germline assignment: CDR1 PRHDT and CDR2 FYEKMQ (reference sequence). Germline trimming cut 5 bases from V and 4 bases from J; bases unmatched to any gene: 8. CDR3 length: 16 residues. DNA for the CDR3: TGTGCCAGCAGCACCACTAGCGGGGACCGATACAATGAGCAGTTCTTC. Translation: CASSTTSGDRYNEQFF.

This sequence joins TRBV5-4 and TRBJ2-7, with a weak D call TRBD2 (5 bases). CDR1 is SGHNT, CDR2 YYREEE, per germline (reference sequence). This CDR3 is built from 16 residues. V was pared by 0 bases and J by 0 bases, with 13 bases between. The CDR3 nucleotides are TGTGCCAGCAGCTTGGGGGCCCCGGGGATCTCCTACGAGCAGTACTTC. Protein product: CASSLGAPGISYEQYF.

The rearrangement joins TRBV6-5 to TRBJ1-2, with D uncertain. The CDR3 length is 14 residues. The germline CDR1 and CDR2 sequences are MNHEY and SVGAGI. Trimming took 5 bases from V and 2 from J, leaving 12 bases between them. This CDR3 is CASSTKKGNYGYTF. The CDR3 coding sequence is TGTGCCAGCAGTACGAAAAAGGGAAACTATGGCTACACCTTC.

This clone was detected only a few times. Distinct nucleotide sequences in the sample also encode this CDR3. The chain joins TRBV7-9 to TRBJ1-1, with D possibly being TRBD1 (5 bases). V gave up 6 bases and J gave up 1 base, with 9 bases separating them. The CDR3 consists of 13 residues. Germline CDR1 and CDR2: SEHNR and FQNEAQ (reference sequence). This CDR3 reads CASRSTENTEAFF. Here the CDR3 DNA reads TGTGCCAGCAGATCGACAGAGAACACTGAAGCTTTCTTT.

This clone has more than one count but fewer than ten. The genes are TRBV18 and TRBJ2-7; TRBD2 agrees at 13 bases. CDR3 length: 16 residues. V trimming: 5 bases; J trimming: 5 bases; junction bases outside the gene matches: 9. Germline CDR1 is KGHSH and CDR2 is LQKENI. The CDR3 bases are TGTGCCAGCTCATTACTCGGGACTAGCGGGACCCACGAGCAGTACTTC. It is translated as CASSLLGTSGTHEQYF.

The chain couples TRBV29-1 to TRBJ1-1, with 7 bases aligning to TRBD1. Germline CDR1 is SQVTM and CDR2 is ANQGSEA. The length of the CDR3 is 12 residues. With 4 bases clipped from V and 6 bases from J, the junction kept 5 bases outside the gene matches. The DNA for the CDR3 is TGCAGCGTTGCAGACAGGGCAGCTGAAGCTTTCTTT. Protein sequence: CSVADRAAEAFF.

This clone was detected once. The chain couples TRBV19 to TRBJ2-7, with 7 bases fitting TRBD1. J was trimmed by 0 bases and V by 5 bases; bases with no gene match: 4. The CDR3 length is 14 residues. The germline V gene encodes CDR1 LNHDA and CDR2 SQIVND (reference sequence). The CDR3 loop reads CASSFRDSSYEQYF. CDR3 nucleotide sequence: TGTGCCAGTAGTTTCCGGGACAGCTCCTACGAGCAGTACTTC. Full variable domain (outside the CDR3, taken from reference TRBV19 and TRBJ2-7): DGGITQSPKYLFRKEGQNVTLSCEQNLNHDAMYWYRQDPGQGLRLIYYSQIVNDFQKGDIAEGYSVSREKKESFPLTVTSAQKNPTAFYLCASSFRDSSYEQYFGPGTRLTVT.

The rearrangement links TRBV30 to TRBJ2-1, with 10 positions matching TRBD2. The CDR3 totals 15 residues. The ends lost 4 bases at V and 2 bases at J; junction bases unmatched: 5. Germline CDR1 and CDR2: GTSNPN and SVGIG (reference sequence). The CDR3 coding sequence is TGTGCCTGGACCCGCAGCGGGAGGGCCTACAATGAGCAGTTCTTC. Encoded protein: CAWTRSGRAYNEQFF.

This sequence joins TRBV3-1 (or the pseudogene TRBV3-2) and TRBJ1-4; 9 positions match TRBD1. The CDR3 extends over 17 amino acids. V shed 4 bases, J shed 2 bases, and the junction held 8 bases outside the gene matches. Germline V gene lookup returns CDR1 LGHDT and CDR2 YNNKEL (reference sequence). The CDR3 sequence: CASSPGQGQWTNEKLFF. In nucleotides, the CDR3 is TGTGCCAGCAGCCCCGGACAGGGGCAATGGACTAATGAAAAACTGTTTTTT.

V is TRBV19 and J is TRBJ2-1, with 15 bases aligning to TRBD2. The CDR3 extends over 18 amino acids. Germline CDR1 and CDR2: LNHDA and SQIVND (reference sequence). After removal of 6 bases from V and 3 bases from J, the junction contained 9 bases not matched to a gene. The CDR3 bases are TGTGCCAGTAGACCCCGGACTAGCGGGAGGGTACTCTACAATGAGCAGTTCTTC. Amino acids: CASRPRTSGRVLYNEQFF.

CDR3 region: CASSYRQGGNAEAFF. The CDR3 DNA reads TGTGCCAGCAGCTATAGACAGGGGGGAAACGCTGAAGCTTTCTTT. The chain is built from TRBV3-1 (or the pseudogene TRBV3-2) and TRBJ1-1; TRBD1 agrees at 9 bases. This CDR3 comprises 15 residues. Trimming took 5 bases from V and 6 from J; bases not matched to a gene: 10. In germline, CDR1 is LGHDT, CDR2 YNNKEL (reference sequence).

J is TRBJ1-1 and V is TRBV13, with 9 bases aligning to TRBD1. Germline trimming cut 3 bases from V and 7 bases from J; bases unmatched to any gene: 6. The CDR3 is 14 residues long. Germline V gene sequence: CDR1 PRHDT, CDR2 FYEKMQ (reference sequence). The CDR3 loop reads CASSFGQGRLEAFF. CDR3 in DNA: TGTGCCAGCAGCTTCGGACAGGGGCGCCTTGAAGCTTTCTTT.

This sequence joins TRBV29-1 and TRBJ1-1; D is unclear. V lost 4 bases, J lost 1 base, and 7 bases lay in between. This CDR3 comprises 12 residues. CDR1 is SQVTM, CDR2 ANQGSEA, per germline. The CDR3 DNA is TGCAGCGTTGCACAGACGAACACTGAAGCTTTCTTT. Translating it yields CSVAQTNTEAFF. Full variable domain (remainder filled in from reference TRBV29-1 and TRBJ1-1): SAVISQKPSRDICQRGTSLTIQCQVDSQVTMMFWYRQQPGQSLTLIATANQGSEATYESGFVIDKFPISRPNLTFSTLTVSNMSPEDSSIYLCSVAQTNTEAFFGQGTRLTVV.

The chain combines TRBV5-1 with TRBJ1-4, with 9 bases identical to TRBD1. The CDR3 extends over 18 amino acids. Germline lookup yields CDR1 SGHRS and CDR2 YFSETQ. The V gene end was trimmed by 2 bases and the J gene end by 3 bases; junction bases not matched to a gene: 11. The DNA for the CDR3 is TGCGCCAGCAGCTTAACCTGGACAGGGGTAAATGCTAATGAAAAACTGTTTTTT. It is translated as CASSLTWTGVNANEKLFF.

The gene calls are TRBV14 and TRBJ2-1, with D possibly being TRBD1 (5 bases). Trimming shortened V by 5 bases and J by 4 bases, and 15 bases separated the two germline ends. CDR3 length: 15 residues. Germline values: CDR1 SGHDN, CDR2 FVKESK. This CDR3 is CASSDGQGIYNEQFF. CDR3 nucleotides: TGTGCCAGCAGCGATGGACAAGGGATATACAATGAGCAGTTCTTC.

The chain has TRBV5-6 and TRBJ1-4, with D hard to call. This CDR3 is built from 14 residues. Germline V lookup: CDR1 SGHDT, CDR2 YYEEEE. Trimming pared 1 base from V and 8 bases from J, leaving 12 bases between. The CDR3 here is CASSLFGFREKLFF. CDR3 sequence (DNA): TGTGCCAGCAGCTTGTTCGGATTTCGGGAAAAACTGTTTTTT.

The table lists this clone with a count of one. The chain combines TRBV2 with TRBJ2-5, with a weak D call TRBD1 (5 bases). CDR3 length equals 14 residues. In germline, CDR1 is SNHLY, CDR2 FYNNEI. The germline V and J ends were trimmed by 6 bases and 1 base, with 12 bases remaining between them. CDR3 coding DNA: TGTGCCAGCAGGACTTCAGGGATCCAAGAGACCCAGTACTTC. Amino acids: CASRTSGIQETQYF.

This clone came up a few times. This chain uses TRBV19 with TRBJ1-4, with 9 bases that match TRBD1. Germline V CDR1 and CDR2: LNHDA, SQIVND (reference sequence). After removal of 3 bases from V and 10 bases from J, the junction contained 6 bases not matched to a gene. The CDR3 is 14 residues long. The CDR3 region is CASSIGTGGRKLFF. The DNA for the CDR3 is TGTGCCAGTAGTATTGGAACAGGGGGCCGAAAACTGTTTTTT.

The sample holds one count of this clone. The chain employs TRBV24-1 and TRBJ2-6; TRBD1 aligns across 9 bases. CDR1 and CDR2 (germline): KGHDR, SFDVKD. The CDR3 spans 18 residues. The ends lost 10 bases at V and 0 bases at J; junction bases unmatched: 12. The CDR3 protein is CATEAGTGYHSGANVLTF. DNA of the CDR3: TGTGCCACGGAAGCCGGGACAGGGTATCACTCTGGGGCCAACGTCCTGACTTTC.

The V call is TRBV7-6, the J call TRBJ1-3; possible D gene TRBD1, 5 bases. The V end lost 5 bases, the J end lost 5 bases, and 19 bases lay between the germline ends. Germline values: CDR1 SGHVS, CDR2 FNYEAQ. The CDR3 extends over 16 amino acids. For the CDR3, the DNA is TGTGCCAGCAGCCCCACCGGGCGGGGACCAAGAAACACCATATATTTT. Protein sequence: CASSPTGRGPRNTIYF.